A single sample gave rise to the 21 T cell receptor beta chains below, sequenced in a study of T cells expressing NK-cell markers. Reprocessing the 5' RACE reads, TCRdb reports a single entry for every CDR3 protein and omits DNA. The sample table includes some 110,000 distinct CDR3 sequences. Sequenced sample: blood T cells: a sorted CD56 or NKG2C T cell subset, CD4+ or CD8+ T cells, or bulk PBMC T cells (not recorded which). The receptors come from a woman between 18 and 70 years old in good health.

The chain links TRBV29-1 to TRBJ2-1; there is no DNA to check the TCRdb D call of TRBD2. This CDR3 is built from 13 residues. Germline lookup yields CDR1 SQVTM and CDR2 ANQGSEA. This CDR3 is CSVDETSLFEQFF.

The chain recombines TRBV29-1 with TRBJ2-7; TCRdb indicates TRBD1, and absent DNA this call remains unverified. The CDR3 contains 12 residues. CDR1 is SQVTM and CDR2 is ANQGSEA in the germline V gene. The CDR3 is CSVGVTGAEQYF.

This CDR3 reads CASSNREGEKLFF. This chain links TRBV12-3 or TRBV12-4 with TRBJ1-4. This CDR3 is built from 13 residues.

The J gene is TRBJ1-2, the V gene TRBV7-2. This CDR3 has 14 residues. Germline lookup yields CDR1 SGHTA and CDR2 FQGNSA. The CDR3: CASSRRDGNYGYTF.

The rearrangement joins TRBV14 to TRBJ2-1. The germline V gene encodes CDR1 SGHDN and CDR2 FVKESK. This CDR3 is built from 14 residues. The CDR3 is CASSQGMGLGEQFF.

The chain is built from TRBV12-3 or TRBV12-4 and TRBJ2-5; without DNA, the TCRdb call of TRBD1 cannot be checked. CDR3 length: 15 amino acids. Here the CDR3 reads CASSSYPQGIETQYF.

The chain combines TRBV6-4 with TRBJ1-2. Germline assignment: CDR1 MRHNA and CDR2 SNTAGT. CDR3 length equals 14 residues. This CDR3 is CASRDSTLGNGYTF.

The chain recombines TRBV5-4 with TRBJ2-1. CDR3 size: 14 residues. The germline V gene encodes CDR1 SGHNT and CDR2 YYREEE (reference sequence). The CDR3 loop reads CASSLFGLGDEQFF.

The chain carries TRBV4-3 and TRBJ2-7. The CDR3 sequence is 15 residues long. Germline CDR1 is LGHNA and CDR2 is YSLEER. The CDR3 here is CASSQDAEAPYEQYF.

The chain recombines TRBV6-5 with TRBJ2-7; as DNA is missing, the TRBD2 call by TCRdb cannot be tested. The CDR3 sequence is 15 residues long. Germline CDR1 reads MNHEY; CDR2 reads SVGAGI. This CDR3 reads CASSYSGGEAWEQYF.

CDR3 region: CASSLVGPSSYNEQFF. V usage is TRBV5-1 and J usage is TRBJ2-1; the TRBD1 assignment by TCRdb is unverifiable without DNA. This CDR3 is 16 amino acids long. The germline gives CDR1 SGHRS, CDR2 YFSETQ. Combining the CDR3 with reference TRBV5-1 and TRBJ2-1 gives the whole variable domain KAGVTQTPRYLIKTRGQQVTLSCSPISGHRSVSWYQQTPGQGLQFLFEYFSETQRNKGNFPGRFSGRQFSNSRSEMNVSTLELGDSALYLCASSLVGPSSYNEQFFGPGTRLTVL.

The V and J genes are TRBV7-2 and TRBJ2-7. This CDR3 contains 15 residues. Germline values: CDR1 SGHTA, CDR2 FQGNSA. The CDR3 protein is CASSLGLAGPYEQYF.

The CDR3 reads CASSIVPGAFSYNEQFF. V is TRBV19 and J is TRBJ2-1; TCRdb's D call of TRBD1 is untestable without DNA. The CDR3 is 17 amino acids. Germline CDR1 reads LNHDA; CDR2 reads SQIVND (reference sequence).

This chain connects TRBV27 to TRBJ2-1; TCRdb's D call, TRBD2, is unchecked because there is no DNA. This CDR3 has 16 amino acids. Germline V gene sequence: CDR1 MNHEY, CDR2 SMNVEV (reference sequence). This CDR3 is CASSHLLAIAYNEQFF.

J is TRBJ1-3 and V is TRBV10-1; as DNA is missing, the TRBD1 call by TCRdb cannot be tested. Germline-derived CDR1 and CDR2 are WNHNN and SYGVQD (reference sequence). The length of the CDR3 is 12 residues. The CDR3 loop reads CASSGPGNTIYF.

The rearrangement uses TRBV10-2 and TRBJ2-2. Per the germline V gene, CDR1 is WSHSY and CDR2 is SAAADI. The CDR3 is 16 residues long. The CDR3 reads CASSESWQAIAGELFF.

This chain joins TRBV2 and TRBJ2-5; as DNA is missing, the TRBD2 call by TCRdb cannot be tested. The germline V gene has CDR1 SNHLY and CDR2 FYNNEI. The CDR3 has 21 residues. CDR3 in amino acids: CASSELPSGSLALFHQETQYF.

The chain is built from TRBV6-1 and TRBJ1-3; with no DNA, the TCRdb D assignment of TRBD1 cannot be verified. The CDR3 is made up of 15 amino acids. Germline V CDR1 and CDR2: MNHNS, SASEGT. CDR3 sequence reads: CASSTRDGSGNTIYF.

The gene calls are TRBV30 and TRBJ2-7; there is no DNA to check the TCRdb D call of TRBD2. This CDR3 contains 13 residues. Germline V lookup: CDR1 GTSNPN, CDR2 SVGIG (reference sequence). CDR3 amino acids: CAWSPGGAYEQYF.

CDR3 amino acids: CASSQQTGPNEQFF. The chain couples TRBV7-3 to TRBJ2-1; TCRdb gives TRBD1 as the D gene, but with no DNA this cannot be confirmed. CDR1 and CDR2 (germline): SGHTA, FQGTGA. This CDR3 has 14 residues.

This chain joins TRBV12-5 and TRBJ2-7; TCRdb's D call, TRBD2, is unchecked because there is no DNA. Per germline, CDR1 LGHNT and CDR2 FRNRAP. The CDR3 totals 18 residues. The CDR3 region is CASGLGTLAGLSSYEQYF.